These 19 T cell receptor beta chains originate from one sample sequenced in a study of human T cells and chemical hapten exposure. TCRdb redid the calling of the RACE reads with MiXCR, one entry per CDR3 protein. The sample holds a few hundred thousand distinct CDR3 sequences, approximately 7.5% seen once. Time point noted: pre-sensitization, week 0. Treatment meaning: therapeutic diphenylcyclopropenone sensitization with weekly scalp DPC. The material was whole blood, obtained in connection with sensitization to the hapten diphenylcyclopropenone (DPC). These receptors originate from a young man with alopecia areata. Some clones in this sample may be carry-over from other donors' samples.

This clonotype has only a few counts. The chain couples TRBV18 to TRBJ2-3; 7 bases are shared with TRBD1. After removal of 5 bases from V and 2 bases from J, the junction contained 7 bases not matched to a gene. The germline V gene has CDR1 KGHSH and CDR2 LQKENI. This CDR3 spans 15 amino acids. The CDR3 DNA follows: TGTGCCAGCTCAGACCGGGACAGAGTCACAGATACGCAGTATTTT. It specifies CASSDRDRVTDTQYF.

This clonotype was seen a handful of times. The J gene is TRBJ2-1, the V gene TRBV29-1; the match to TRBD1 covers 7 bases. The CDR3 consists of 12 residues. The V gene's germline CDR1 is SQVTM and CDR2 ANQGSEA. Losses at the gene ends were 6 bases for V and 6 bases for J; bases not matched to a gene: 5. This chain's CDR3 is CSVTRDSNEQFF. DNA of the CDR3: TGCAGCGTCACCCGGGACAGCAATGAGCAGTTCTTC.

The J gene is TRBJ1-2, the V gene TRBV28; 7 bases match TRBD1. V lost 10 bases, J lost 2 bases, and 4 bases stayed unmatched. CDR3 length equals 12 residues. Per the germline V gene, CDR1 is MDHEN and CDR2 is SYDVKM. The CDR3 reads CATLGQNYGYTF. The CDR3, as DNA: TGTGCCACCTTGGGACAGAACTATGGCTACACCTTC.

The chain links TRBV5-1 to TRBJ2-1; 9 nucleotides match TRBD2. The trim removed 2 bases at V and 3 bases at J, leaving 6 bases unmatched. CDR1 SGHRS and CDR2 YFSETQ come from the germline V gene. This CDR3 spans 16 amino acids. The CDR3 sequence is CASSFRQRGDYNEQFF. The CDR3 DNA reads TGCGCCAGCAGCTTCCGTCAGCGGGGGGACTACAATGAGCAGTTCTTC.

A few counts support this clonotype. The rearrangement links TRBV5-1 to TRBJ2-6, with a weak D call TRBD1 (6 bases). The germline V gene has CDR1 SGHRS and CDR2 YFSETQ. There are 18 residues in the CDR3. V lost 3 bases to trimming and J lost 0 bases, with 16 bases between them. CDR3 in DNA: TGCGCCAGCAGCTCTACAGGGATATTTTACTCTGGGGCCAACGTCCTGACTTTC. Translating gives CASSSTGIFYSGANVLTF.

This clonotype was counted only a few times. The chain recombines TRBV20-1 with TRBJ2-1; D gene unclear. The CDR3 extends over 14 amino acids. Germline CDR1 and CDR2: DFQATT and SNEGSKA (reference sequence). Deletions cut 2 bases from V and 0 bases from J, with 8 bases between. CDR3 in DNA: TGCAGTGCTAGACGCTCTCGCTCCTACAATGAGCAGTTCTTC. Amino acid sequence: CSARRSRSYNEQFF.

This clonotype was detected only a few times. V and J are TRBV7-6 and TRBJ1-5, with unresolved D. The CDR3 consists of 13 residues. Trimming took 4 bases from V and 7 from J, leaving 11 bases between them. Looked up from germline, CDR1 is SGHVS and CDR2 is FNYEAQ. CDR3 protein: CASSSLSGQPQHF. In DNA, the CDR3 is TGTGCCAGCAGCTCCCTCAGTGGGCAGCCCCAGCATTTT.

This clonotype has more than one count but fewer than ten. V is TRBV6-5 and J is TRBJ1-2; no clear D gene. This CDR3 has 13 residues. Per germline, CDR1 MNHEY and CDR2 SVGAGI. V was trimmed by 4 bases and J by 2 bases, leaving 8 bases between them. CDR3 loop: CASSLTENYGYTF. As DNA, the CDR3 is TGTGCCAGCAGTTTAACGGAGAACTATGGCTACACCTTC.

The CDR3 DNA is TGTGCCACCGCCGCAGACTATCTAGCCAAAAACATTCAGTACTTC. It encodes CATAADYLAKNIQYF. The chain is built from TRBV19 and TRBJ2-4, with a possible D match to TRBD2 (5 bases). Germline lookup yields CDR1 LNHDA and CDR2 SQIVND (reference sequence). V lost 10 bases to trimming and J lost 0 bases, with 16 bases between them. CDR3 length: 15 amino acids.

This clonotype has at least ten counts. The V call is TRBV10-3, the J call TRBJ2-3; D possibly corresponds to TRBD1 (6 bases). This CDR3 has 19 amino acids. Germline V gene lookup returns CDR1 ENHRY and CDR2 SYGVKD. Trimming shortened V by 7 bases and J by 0 bases, and 26 bases separated the two germline ends. The CDR3 DNA reads as TGTGCCATCACCGCGACAGGCTGGGGCCCATCTGCTAGCACAGATACGCAGTATTTT. As protein: CAITATGWGPSASTDTQYF.

This clonotype was observed a few times. The chain joins TRBV7-2 to TRBJ1-4; 8 positions match TRBD1. In germline, CDR1 is SGHTA, CDR2 FQGNSA. V gave up 4 bases and J gave up 4 bases; unmatched junction bases: 5. The CDR3 totals 15 residues. As DNA, the CDR3 is TGTGCCAGCAGCTCTAGGACAGGGATTAATGAAAAACTGTTTTTT. Translating it yields CASSSRTGINEKLFF.

The chain uses TRBV7-9 and TRBJ1-1, with D maybe TRBD1 (6 bases). CDR1 and CDR2 from the germline V gene are SEHNR and FQNEAQ (reference sequence). The CDR3 is 12 amino acids. Trimming left V 5 bases short and J 4 bases short, with 8 bases between. CDR3 nucleotide sequence: TGTGCCAGCAGCGGGGACATCACTGAAGCTTTCTTT. As protein: CASSGDITEAFF.

The chain employs TRBV21-1 and TRBJ2-7. TRBV21-1 is tagged as a pseudogene. The CDR3 is made up of 11 amino acids. The CDR3 loop is CASSKESEQYV. The CDR3 DNA follows: TGTGCCAGCAGCAAAGAAAGCGAGCAGTACGTC.

This clonotype has at least ten counts. The chain recombines TRBV7-8 with TRBJ1-4; 7 nucleotides line up with TRBD1. There are 16 residues in the CDR3. With 4 bases clipped from V and 8 bases from J, the junction kept 13 bases outside the gene matches. The germline V gene has CDR1 SGHVS and CDR2 FQNEAQ. The CDR3 reads CASSSTQRQGEEKLFF. The DNA for the CDR3 is TGTGCCAGCAGCTCAACGCAGAGACAGGGAGAGGAAAAACTGTTTTTT.

This clonotype was counted at least ten times. The CDR3: CASSYDREETQYF. Here the CDR3 DNA reads TGTGCCAGCAGCTACGACAGGGAGGAGACCCAGTACTTC. This chain joins TRBV7-2 and TRBJ2-5; 7 bases map to TRBD1. J gave up 5 bases and V 4 bases, and 4 bases lay outside the gene matches. The germline CDR1 and CDR2 sequences are SGHTA and FQGNSA. This CDR3 has 13 amino acids.

The sample holds many counts of this clonotype. The chain links TRBV7-6 to TRBJ1-4, with D possibly TRBD1 on 6 matching bases. Trimming removed 5 bases at V and 8 bases at J, with 15 bases between. CDR1 and CDR2 from the germline V gene are SGHVS and FNYEAQ. This CDR3 spans 14 amino acids. CDR3 sequence: CASSRDTNPEKLFF. CDR3 in DNA: TGTGCCAGCAGCCGGGACACGAATCCCGAAAAACTGTTTTTT.

This clonotype was observed many times. The V and J genes are TRBV9 and TRBJ1-3; D is possibly TRBD1 (6 bases). This CDR3 region has 16 residues. Germline assignment: CDR1 SGDLS and CDR2 YYNGEE. Trimming shortened V by 2 bases and J by 0 bases, and 12 bases separated the two germline ends. CDR3 in amino acids: CASSVEQGHSGNTIYF. Here the CDR3 DNA reads TGTGCCAGCAGCGTTGAACAGGGCCACTCTGGAAACACCATATATTTT. Full variable domain (missing parts from reference TRBV9 and TRBJ1-3): DSGVTQTPKHLITATGQRVTLRCSPRSGDLSVYWYQQSLDQGLQFLIQYYNGEERAKGNILERFSAQQFPDLHSELNLSSLELGDSALYFCASSVEQGHSGNTIYFGEGSWLTVV.

The V and J genes are TRBV6-6 and TRBJ1-2; a weak D match, TRBD1 (5 bases). From germline, CDR1 is MNHNY and CDR2 SVGAGI (reference sequence). Trimming removed 5 bases from V and 3 bases from J, with 10 bases in between. This CDR3 has 13 amino acids. The CDR3 coding sequence is TGTGCCAGCAGTCTACCGACAGACTATGGCTACACCTTC. This sequence encodes CASSLPTDYGYTF.

The chain is built from TRBV5-1 and TRBJ1-1; D gene ambiguous. The CDR3 consists of 14 residues. Per the germline V gene, CDR1 is SGHRS and CDR2 is YFSETQ. Trimming shortened V by 3 bases and J by 1 base, and 10 bases separated the two germline ends. Here the CDR3 DNA reads TGCGCCAGCAGCTCCGGGCCAGGGAACACTGAAGCTTTCTTT. Encoded protein: CASSSGPGNTEAFF. Variable domain in full (rest from reference TRBV5-1 and TRBJ1-1): KAGVTQTPRYLIKTRGQQVTLSCSPISGHRSVSWYQQTPGQGLQFLFEYFSETQRNKGNFPGRFSGRQFSNSRSEMNVSTLELGDSALYLCASSSGPGNTEAFFGQGTRLTVV.